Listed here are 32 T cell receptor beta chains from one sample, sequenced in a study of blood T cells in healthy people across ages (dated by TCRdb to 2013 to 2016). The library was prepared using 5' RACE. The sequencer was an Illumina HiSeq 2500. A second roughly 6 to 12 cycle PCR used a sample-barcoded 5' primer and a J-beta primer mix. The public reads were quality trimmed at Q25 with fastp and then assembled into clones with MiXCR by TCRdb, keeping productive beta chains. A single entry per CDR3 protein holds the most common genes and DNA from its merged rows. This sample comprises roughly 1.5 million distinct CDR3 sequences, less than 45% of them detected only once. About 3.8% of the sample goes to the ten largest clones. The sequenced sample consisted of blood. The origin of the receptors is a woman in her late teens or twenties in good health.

This chain's CDR3 is CASSLAPFTGELFF. The CDR3 DNA follows: TGTGCCAGCAGCTTAGCGCCGTTCACCGGGGAGCTGTTTTTT. The J gene is TRBJ1-4, the V gene TRBV7-9; D is undetermined. The J call could be wrong; TRBJ2-2 is a better fit for the DNA end. The CDR3 sequence is 14 residues long. Germline V lookup: CDR1 SEHNR, CDR2 FQNEAQ (reference sequence).

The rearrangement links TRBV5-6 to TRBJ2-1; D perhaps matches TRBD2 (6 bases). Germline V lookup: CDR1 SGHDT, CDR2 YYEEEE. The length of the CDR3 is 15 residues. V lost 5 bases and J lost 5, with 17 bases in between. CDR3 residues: CASSFLAVSHNEQFF. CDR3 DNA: TGTGCCAGCAGTTTCTTAGCGGTATCCCACAATGAGCAGTTCTTC.

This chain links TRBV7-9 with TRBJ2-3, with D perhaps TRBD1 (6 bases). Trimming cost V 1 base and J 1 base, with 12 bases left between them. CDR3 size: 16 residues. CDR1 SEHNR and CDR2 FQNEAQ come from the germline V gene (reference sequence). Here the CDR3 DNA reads TGTGCCAGCAGCTTAGTTTCAGGGGTACGCACAGATACGCAGTATTTT. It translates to CASSLVSGVRTDTQYF.

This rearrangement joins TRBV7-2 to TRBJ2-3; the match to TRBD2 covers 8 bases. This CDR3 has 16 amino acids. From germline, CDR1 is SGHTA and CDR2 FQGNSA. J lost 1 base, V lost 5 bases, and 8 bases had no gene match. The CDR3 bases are TGTGCCAGCAGCCGCGGGCCGGGAGGGGGCACAGATACGCAGTATTTT. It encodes CASSRGPGGGTDTQYF.

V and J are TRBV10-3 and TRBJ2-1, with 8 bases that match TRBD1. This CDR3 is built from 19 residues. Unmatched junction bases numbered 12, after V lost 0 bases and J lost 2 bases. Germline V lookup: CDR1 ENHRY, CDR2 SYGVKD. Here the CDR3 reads CAISESRSVTGVTYNEQFF. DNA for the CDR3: TGTGCCATCAGTGAGTCGAGAAGTGTGACAGGGGTCACCTACAATGAGCAGTTCTTC.

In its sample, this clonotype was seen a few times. As DNA, the CDR3 is TGTGCTAGTGCCCAGGGTTCCTACAATGAGCAGTTCTTC. Protein: CASAQGSYNEQFF. J is TRBJ2-1 and V is TRBV12-5, with TRBD1 as a possible D gene (5 bases). The CDR3 is made up of 13 amino acids. V lost 7 bases and J lost 1, with 8 bases in between. CDR1 is LGHNT, CDR2 FRNRAP, per germline.

The CDR3 sequence is CSAKDIFGNQPQHF. The CDR3 DNA reads TGCAGTGCGAAGGACATATTCGGGAATCAGCCCCAGCATTTT. The chain is built from TRBV20-1 and TRBJ1-5; weak D call: TRBD1 (5 bases). Trimming stripped 6 bases from V and 4 bases from J, with 16 bases between. The CDR3 is 14 residues long. CDR1 DFQATT and CDR2 SNEGSKA come from the germline V gene (reference sequence).

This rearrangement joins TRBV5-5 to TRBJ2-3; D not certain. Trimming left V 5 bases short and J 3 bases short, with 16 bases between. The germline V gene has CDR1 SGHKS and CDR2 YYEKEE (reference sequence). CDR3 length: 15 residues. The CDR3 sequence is CASRFRQMITDTQYF. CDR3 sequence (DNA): TGTGCCAGCAGATTTCGGCAGATGATTACAGATACGCAGTATTTT.

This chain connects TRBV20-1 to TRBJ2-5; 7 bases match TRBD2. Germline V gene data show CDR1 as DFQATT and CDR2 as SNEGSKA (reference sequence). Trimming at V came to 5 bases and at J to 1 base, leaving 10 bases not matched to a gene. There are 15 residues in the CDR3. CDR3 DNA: TGCAGTGCTCGCGGAACGGGAGGATTCCAAGAGACCCAGTACTTC. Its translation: CSARGTGGFQETQYF.

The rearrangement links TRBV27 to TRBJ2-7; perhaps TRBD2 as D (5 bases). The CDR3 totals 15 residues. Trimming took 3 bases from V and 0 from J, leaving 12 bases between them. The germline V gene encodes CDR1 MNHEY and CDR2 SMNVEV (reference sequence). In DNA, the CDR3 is TGTGCCAGCAGTTTTGAGGGCCCCCTCTCCTACGAGCAGTACTTC. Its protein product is CASSFEGPLSYEQYF.

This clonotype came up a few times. CDR3 DNA sequence: TGTGCCAGCAAACGGGGGCAAAACACTGAAGCTTTCTTT. Translating it yields CASKRGQNTEAFF. This rearrangement joins TRBV7-2 to TRBJ1-1; D possibly corresponds to TRBD1 (6 bases). This CDR3 has 13 amino acids. V lost 7 bases and J 2 bases, leaving 11 bases between the germline ends. CDR1 and CDR2 from the germline V gene are SGHTA and FQGNSA.

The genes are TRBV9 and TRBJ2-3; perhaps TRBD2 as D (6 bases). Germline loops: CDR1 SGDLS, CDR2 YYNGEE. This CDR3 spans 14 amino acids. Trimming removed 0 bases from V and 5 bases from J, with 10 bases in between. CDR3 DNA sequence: TGTGCCAGCAGCGTAGGGCGGGGTAGAGATACGCAGTATTTT. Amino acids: CASSVGRGRDTQYF.

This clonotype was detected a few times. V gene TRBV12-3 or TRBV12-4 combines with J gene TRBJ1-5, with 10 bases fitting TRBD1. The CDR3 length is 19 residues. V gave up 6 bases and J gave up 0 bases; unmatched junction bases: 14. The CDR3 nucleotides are TGTGCCAGCAGCTCCCCCGGGACAGGGGACCGGTATAGCAATCAGCCCCAGCATTTT. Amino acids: CASSSPGTGDRYSNQPQHF.

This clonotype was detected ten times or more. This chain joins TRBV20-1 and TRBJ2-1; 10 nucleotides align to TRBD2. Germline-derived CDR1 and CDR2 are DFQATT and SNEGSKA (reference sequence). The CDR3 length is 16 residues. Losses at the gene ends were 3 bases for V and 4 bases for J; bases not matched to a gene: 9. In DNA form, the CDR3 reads TGCAGTGCTAGTAAGCGAGCGGGGGGGGATTACAATGAGCAGTTCTTC. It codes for CSASKRAGGDYNEQFF.

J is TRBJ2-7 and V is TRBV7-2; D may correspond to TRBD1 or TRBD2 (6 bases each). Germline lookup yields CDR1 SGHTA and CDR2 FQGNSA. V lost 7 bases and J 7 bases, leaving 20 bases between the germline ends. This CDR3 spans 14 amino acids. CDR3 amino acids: CASNWGRGYNEQYF. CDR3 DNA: TGTGCCAGCAACTGGGGGCGGGGCTACAATGAGCAGTACTTC.

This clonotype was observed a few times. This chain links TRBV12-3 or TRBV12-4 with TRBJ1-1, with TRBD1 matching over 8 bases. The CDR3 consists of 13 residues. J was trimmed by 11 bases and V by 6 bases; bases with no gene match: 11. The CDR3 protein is CASSDGQGRWAFF. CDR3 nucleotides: TGTGCCAGCAGCGATGGACAGGGTAGATGGGCTTTCTTT.

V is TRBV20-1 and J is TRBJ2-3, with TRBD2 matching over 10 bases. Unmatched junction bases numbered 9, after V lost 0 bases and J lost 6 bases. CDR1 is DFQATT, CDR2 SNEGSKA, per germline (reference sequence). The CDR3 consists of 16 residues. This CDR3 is CSARDGVAGGQDTQYF. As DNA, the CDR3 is TGCAGTGCTAGAGATGGGGTAGCGGGGGGCCAGGATACGCAGTATTTT.

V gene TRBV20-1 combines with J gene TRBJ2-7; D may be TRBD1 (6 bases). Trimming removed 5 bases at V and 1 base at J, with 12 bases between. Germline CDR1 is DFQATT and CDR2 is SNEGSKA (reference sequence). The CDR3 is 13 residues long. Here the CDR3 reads CSAPLTGSYEQYF. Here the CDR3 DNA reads TGCAGTGCTCCTCTGACAGGATCCTACGAGCAGTACTTC.

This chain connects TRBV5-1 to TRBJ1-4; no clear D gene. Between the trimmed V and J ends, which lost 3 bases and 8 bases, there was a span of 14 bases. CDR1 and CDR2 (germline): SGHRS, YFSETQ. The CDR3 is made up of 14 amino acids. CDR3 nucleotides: TGCGCCAGCAGCTCCCCGCATGAGGGAGAAAAACTGTTTTTT. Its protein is CASSSPHEGEKLFF.

The CDR3 DNA reads as TGTGCCAGCAGTTTCTCTACGGGAGTCCCCAACAATGAGCAGTTCTTC. Amino acids: CASSFSTGVPNNEQFF. The chain uses TRBV12-3 or TRBV12-4 and TRBJ2-1; TRBD2 might be the D (6 bases). The V end lost 3 bases, the J end lost 5 bases, and 17 bases lay between the germline ends. This CDR3 region has 16 residues.

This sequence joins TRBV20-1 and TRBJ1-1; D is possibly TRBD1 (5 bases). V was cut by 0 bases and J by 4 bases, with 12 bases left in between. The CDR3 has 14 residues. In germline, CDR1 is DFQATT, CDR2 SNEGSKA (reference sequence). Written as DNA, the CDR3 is TGCAGTGCTAGAGAGGACGGGGGGATCACTGAAGCTTTCTTT. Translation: CSAREDGGITEAFF.

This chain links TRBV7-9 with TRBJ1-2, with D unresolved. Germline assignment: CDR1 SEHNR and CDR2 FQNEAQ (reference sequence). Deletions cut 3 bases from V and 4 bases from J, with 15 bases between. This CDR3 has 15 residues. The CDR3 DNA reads TGTGCCAGCAGCTTCCCTCGGCGGCCAACCTATGGCTACACCTTC. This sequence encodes CASSFPRRPTYGYTF. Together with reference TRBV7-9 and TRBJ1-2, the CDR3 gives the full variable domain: DTGVSQNPRHKITKRGQNVTFRCDPISEHNRLYWYRQTLGQGPEFLTYFQNEAQLEKSRLLSDRFSAERPKGSFSTLEIQRTEQGDSAMYLCASSFPRRPTYGYTFGSGTRLTVV.

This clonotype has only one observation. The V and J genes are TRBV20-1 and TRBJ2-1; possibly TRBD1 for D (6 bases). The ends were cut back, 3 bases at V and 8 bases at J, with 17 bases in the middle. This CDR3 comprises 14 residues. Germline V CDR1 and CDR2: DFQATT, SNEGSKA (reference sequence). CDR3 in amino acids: CSARAAGVEDEQFF. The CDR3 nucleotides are TGCAGTGCTAGGGCCGCAGGGGTTGAGGATGAGCAGTTCTTC.

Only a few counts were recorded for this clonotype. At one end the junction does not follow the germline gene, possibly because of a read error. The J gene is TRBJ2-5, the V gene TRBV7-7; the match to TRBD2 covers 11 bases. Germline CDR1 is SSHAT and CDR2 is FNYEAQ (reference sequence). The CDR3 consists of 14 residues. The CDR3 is CASSPGLADETQYF. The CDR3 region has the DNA TGTGCTAGCAGCCCGGGACTAGCGGACGAGACCCAGTACTTC. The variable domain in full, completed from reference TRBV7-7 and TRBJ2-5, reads GAGVSQSPRYKVTKRGQDVTLRCDPISSHATLYWYQQALGQGPEFLTYFNYEAQPDKSGLPSDRFSAERPEGSISTLTIQRTEQRDSAMYRCASSPGLADETQYFGPGTRLLVL.

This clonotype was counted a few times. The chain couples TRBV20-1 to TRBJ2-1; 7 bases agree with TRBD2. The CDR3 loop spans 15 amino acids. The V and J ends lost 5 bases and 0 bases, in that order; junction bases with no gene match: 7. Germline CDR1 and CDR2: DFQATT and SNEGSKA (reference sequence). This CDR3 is CSAPSSGNSYNEQFF. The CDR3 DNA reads TGCAGTGCTCCCTCCAGCGGGAACTCCTACAATGAGCAGTTCTTC.

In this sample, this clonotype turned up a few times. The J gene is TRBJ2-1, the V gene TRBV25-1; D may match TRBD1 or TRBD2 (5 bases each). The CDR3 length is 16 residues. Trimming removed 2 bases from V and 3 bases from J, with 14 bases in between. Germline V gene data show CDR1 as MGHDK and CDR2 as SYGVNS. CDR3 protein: CASSEPGTGNYNEQFF. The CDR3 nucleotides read TGTGCCAGCAGTGAACCCGGGACGGGTAACTACAATGAGCAGTTCTTC.

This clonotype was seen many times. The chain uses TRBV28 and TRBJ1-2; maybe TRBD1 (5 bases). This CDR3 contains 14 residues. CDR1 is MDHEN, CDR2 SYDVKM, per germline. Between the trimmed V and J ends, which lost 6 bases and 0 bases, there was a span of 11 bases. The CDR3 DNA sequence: TGTGCCAGCAGCCCGGGACGGACTAACTATGGCTACACCTTC. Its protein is CASSPGRTNYGYTF.

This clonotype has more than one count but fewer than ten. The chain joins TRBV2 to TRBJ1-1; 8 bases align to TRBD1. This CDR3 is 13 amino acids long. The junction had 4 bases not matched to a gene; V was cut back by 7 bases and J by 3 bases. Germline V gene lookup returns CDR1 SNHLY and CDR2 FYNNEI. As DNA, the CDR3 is TGTGCCAGCACCGGACAGGGAGACACTGAAGCTTTCTTT. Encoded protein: CASTGQGDTEAFF.

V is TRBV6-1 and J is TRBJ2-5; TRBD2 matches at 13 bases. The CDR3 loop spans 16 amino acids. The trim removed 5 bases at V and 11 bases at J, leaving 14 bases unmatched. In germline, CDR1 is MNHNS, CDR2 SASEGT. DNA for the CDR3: TGTGCCAGCAGTCGGACTAGCGGGAGTATTTACAATGAGCAGTACTTC. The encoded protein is CASSRTSGSIYNEQYF.

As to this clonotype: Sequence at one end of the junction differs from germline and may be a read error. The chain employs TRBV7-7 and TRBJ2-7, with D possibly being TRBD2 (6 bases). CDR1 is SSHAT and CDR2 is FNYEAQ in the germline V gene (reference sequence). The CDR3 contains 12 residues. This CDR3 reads CASSNGLTEQYF. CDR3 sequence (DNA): TGTGCTAGCAGCAACGGACTAACTGAGCAGTACTTC.

The DNA of the CDR3 is TGTGCCAGCCCAAGTTTCCGGACCGCGAACACCGGGGAGCTGTTTTTT. This gives the protein CASPSFRTANTGELFF. This chain uses TRBV18 with TRBJ2-2; D unresolved. Germline V CDR1 and CDR2: KGHSH, LQKENI. The CDR3 spans 16 residues. The V gene lost 8 bases and the J gene lost 0 bases, with 16 bases spanning the gap.

The CDR3 sequence: CASSDQPGTSGTNEQFF. DNA for the CDR3: TGTGCCAGCAGCGACCAACCAGGGACTAGCGGAACCAATGAGCAGTTCTTC. The V and J genes are TRBV7-6 and TRBJ2-1; 11 bases align to TRBD2. The CDR3 contains 17 residues. V was pared by 5 bases and J by 6 bases, with 12 bases of the junction left unmatched. The germline V gene encodes CDR1 SGHVS and CDR2 FNYEAQ.